This TCR beta chain was captured by sequencing in a study of cytomegalovirus exposure and HLA in healthy donors. Study-level points and caveats: Overall, roughly 150 TCR beta chains were annotated as cytomegalovirus-associated.

The PCR ran on 60 Vbeta and 13 Jbeta primers. Data came from immunoSEQ multiplex PCR; TCRdb stores just in-frame clones and leaves some out. Of some 130,000 clones listed, 60% to 85% are singletons. As regards this clone: No antigen is known for it.

Germline assignment: CDR1 SGHTA and CDR2 FQGNSA. The CDR3 length is 14 residues. J lost 6 bases, V lost 5 bases, and 7 bases had no gene match. The origin of this receptor is a woman between 40 and 55 years old in good health and CMV-seronegative. The rearrangement joins TRBV7-2 to TRBJ1-5, with 7 bases that match TRBD1. Sequenced sample: PBMCs. The CDR3 reads CASSIKQGIQPQHF. The CDR3 coding sequence is TGTGCCAGCAGCATAAAACAGGGGATTCAGCCCCAGCATTTT.